The rows below give T cell receptor beta chains drawn from one sample of a study of patients and donors after allogeneic stem cell transplantation. TCRdb re-analysed the RT-PCR reads in MiXCR, keeping a single row per CDR3 protein. The sample carries 920,000 or so distinct CDR3 sequences, around 17% recorded once. Input material: blood, either unsorted or a sorted T cell fraction (not recorded which). Source of these receptors: a human donor who was either an allogeneic HSCT recipient or a stem cell or donor lymphocyte infusion donor (not recorded which). It is not recorded whose cells these are; they may come from a transplant donor. The CDR3 runs from the conserved cysteine through the conserved F or W. The order of the fields is D gene, V gene, J gene, clone size, CDR3 DNA, CDR3 protein. D genes are given only for firm matches. Not every row has a clone size; where given, it reads once, few, many or a size class.

TRBD1	TRBV28	TRBJ1-2	NA	TGTGCCAGCATTGGGGGGACAGGGTTCGGCTATGGCTACACCTTC	CASIGGTGFGYGYTF
NA	TRBV20-1	TRBJ2-1	few	TGCAGTGCTAGCGCTAGCATTGAGCAGTTCTTC	CSASASIEQFF
TRBD1	TRBV10-3	TRBJ2-7	NA	TGTGCCATAAGCCGGGACAGCTACGAGCAGTACTTC	CAISRDSYEQYF
NA	TRBV12-3/TRBV12-4	TRBJ2-5	NA	TGTGCCAGCAGTTTAGTATCGACTCAAGAGACCCAGTACTTC	CASSLVSTQETQYF
NA	TRBV5-6	TRBJ1-1	NA	TGTGCCAGCAGCACCCGGCGGGACGGTGAGGCTTTCTTT	CASSTRRDGEAFF
NA	TRBV20-1	TRBJ1-5	NA	TGCAGTGCTAGAGGACCGTTTAATCAGCCCCAGCATTTT	CSARGPFNQPQHF
TRBD2	TRBV7-8	TRBJ2-3	NA	TGTGCCAGCAGCTTAGTGGGACTAGTGACAGATACGCAGTATTTT	CASSLVGLVTDTQYF
NA	TRBV20-1	TRBJ2-5	once	TGCAGTGCTAGAGGCAGCGAAGAGACCCAGTACTTC	CSARGSEETQYF
NA	TRBV12-3/TRBV12-4	TRBJ1-6	few	TGTGCCAGCAGTTTAATGGGGAACGTGTCACCCCTCCACTTT	CASSLMGNVSPLHF
TRBD1	TRBV2	TRBJ2-3	NA	TGTGCCAGCAGTGAAGACAGGGGGTCAGATACGCAGTATTTT	CASSEDRGSDTQYF
NA	TRBV12-3/TRBV12-4	TRBJ1-1	few	TGTGCCAGCAGTCCAATTATCCGGAGTGAAGCTTTCTTT	CASSPIIRSEAFF
TRBD2	TRBV11-2	TRBJ2-1	NA	TGTGCCAGCAGCCGGGGACTAGCGGGAGCGACATCCTACAATGGGCAGTTCTTC	CASSRGLAGATSYNGQFF
NA	TRBV13	TRBJ1-4	NA	TGTGCCAGCAGCTTAGGCGGGCAGGGGCAGGAAAAACTGTTTTTT	CASSLGGQGQEKLFF
NA	TRBV5-1	TRBJ2-7	NA	TGCGCCAGCTCCTTTCCAGACCCGGCCGCCTACGAGCAGTACTTC	CASSFPDPAAYEQYF
NA	TRBV30	TRBJ2-7	NA	TGTGCCTGGAGTTTGGATTATTCCTACGAGCAGTACTTC	CAWSLDYSYEQYF
NA	TRBV6-2/TRBV6-3	TRBJ1-4	few	TGTGCCAGCAGTTACTCGGGCAGGATTAATGAAAAACTGTTTTTT	CASSYSGRINEKLFF
NA	TRBV12-3/TRBV12-4	TRBJ2-2	few	TGTGCCAGCGGACGGCAGCTCACCGGGGAGCTGTTTTTT	CASGRQLTGELFF
TRBD1	TRBV7-9	TRBJ1-1	few	TGTGCCAGCAGCCCGAGACAGGGGCGCCATGAAGCTTTCTTT	CASSPRQGRHEAFF
TRBD2	TRBV20-1	TRBJ2-3	NA	TGCAGTGCTAGGACTAGCGTTGATACGCAGTATTTT	CSARTSVDTQYF
NA	TRBV7-9	TRBJ2-7	NA	TGTGCCAGCAGCTTAGAGTCGGGCGGATCCTGCGAGCAGTACTTC	CASSLESGGSCEQYF
NA	TRBV6-1	TRBJ2-1	NA	TGTGCCAGCAGTCAGATAAGAGCCTACAATGAGCAGTTCTTC	CASSQIRAYNEQFF
NA	TRBV7-9	TRBJ2-7	NA	TGTGCCAGCAGCTTAGGTGGTCGGGAGTATTACGAGCAGTACTTC	CASSLGGREYYEQYF
NA	TRBV29-1	TRBJ2-1	NA	TGCAGCGTTGATGAGTACAATGAGCAGTTCTTC	CSVDEYNEQFF
TRBD2	TRBV12-3/TRBV12-4	TRBJ2-1	few	TGTGCCAGCAGTCCGGGACTAGCGGAACTCTACAATGAGCAGTTCTTC	CASSPGLAELYNEQFF
TRBD1	TRBV6-5	TRBJ2-7	NA	TGTGCCAGCAGTTCGGTGGACAGGGGGACCTACGAGCAGTACTTC	CASSSVDRGTYEQYF
TRBD1	TRBV11-1	TRBJ1-5	NA	TGTGCCAGCAGCTTAGGGACAGGGGCCTCGGTGGGGGATCAGCCCCAGCATTTT	CASSLGTGASVGDQPQHF
NA	TRBV30	TRBJ2-1	NA	TGTGCCTGGATGAATCTCGAGTTTTACAATGAGCAGTTCTTC	CAWMNLEFYNEQFF